This T cell receptor beta chain was observed in a study of PD-1 blockade in classical Hodgkin lymphoma. For the study at large: Nivolumab dosing for patients was 3 mg/kg, administered intravenously every 2 weeks.

This clone was seen only a few times. Repertoires were generated with immunoSEQ multiplex PCR, while TCRdb's copy carries only in-frame clones and drops some. The sample shows approximately 17,000 clones, over 80% of them seen only once. The CDR3 is 15 amino acids. From germline, CDR1 is GTSNPN and CDR2 SVGIG (reference sequence). Germline trimming cut 3 bases from V and 2 bases from J; bases unmatched to any gene: 2. Brentuximab vedotin exposure varied, and every patient relapsed after autologous stem cell transplantation. The clonotype originates from a human donor with classical Hodgkin lymphoma. This specimen was peripheral blood mononuclear cells (PBMCs), taken at baseline. V is TRBV30 and J is TRBJ2-1; TRBD2 matches at 12 bases. CDR3 nucleotide sequence: TGTGCCTGGAGCCGGACTAGCGGGGCCTACAATGAGCAGTTCTTC. This sequence encodes CAWSRTSGAYNEQFF.